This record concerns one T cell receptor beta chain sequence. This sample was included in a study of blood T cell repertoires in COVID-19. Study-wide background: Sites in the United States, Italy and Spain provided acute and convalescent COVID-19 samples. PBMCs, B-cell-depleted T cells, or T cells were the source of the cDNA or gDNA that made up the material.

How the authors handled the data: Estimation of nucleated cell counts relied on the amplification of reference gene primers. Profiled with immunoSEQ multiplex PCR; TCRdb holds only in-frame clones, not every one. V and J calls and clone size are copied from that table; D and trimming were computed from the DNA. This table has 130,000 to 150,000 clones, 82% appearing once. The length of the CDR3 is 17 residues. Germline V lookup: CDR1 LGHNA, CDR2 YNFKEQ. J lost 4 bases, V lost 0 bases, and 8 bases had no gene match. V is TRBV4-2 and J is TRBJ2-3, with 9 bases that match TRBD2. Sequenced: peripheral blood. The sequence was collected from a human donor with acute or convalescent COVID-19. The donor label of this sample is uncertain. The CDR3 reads CASSQDPAGGHPDTQYF. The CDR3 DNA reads TGTGCCAGCAGCCAAGACCCCGCGGGGGGGCATCCAGATACGCAGTATTTT.